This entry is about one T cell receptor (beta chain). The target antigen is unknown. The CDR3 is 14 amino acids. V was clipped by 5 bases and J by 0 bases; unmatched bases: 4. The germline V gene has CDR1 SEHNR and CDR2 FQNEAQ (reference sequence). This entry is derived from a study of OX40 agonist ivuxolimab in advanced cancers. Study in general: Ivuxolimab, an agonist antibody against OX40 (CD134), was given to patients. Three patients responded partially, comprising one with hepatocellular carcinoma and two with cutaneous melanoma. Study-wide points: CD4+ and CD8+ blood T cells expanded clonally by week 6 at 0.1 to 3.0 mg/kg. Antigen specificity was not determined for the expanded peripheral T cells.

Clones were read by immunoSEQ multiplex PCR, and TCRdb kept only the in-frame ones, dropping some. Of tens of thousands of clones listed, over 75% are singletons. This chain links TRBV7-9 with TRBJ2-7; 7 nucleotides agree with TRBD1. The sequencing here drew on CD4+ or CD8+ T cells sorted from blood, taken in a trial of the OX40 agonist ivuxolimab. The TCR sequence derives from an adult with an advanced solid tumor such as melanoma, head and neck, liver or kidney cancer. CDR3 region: CASSKGQSSYEQYF. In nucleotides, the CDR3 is TGTGCCAGCAGCAAGGGACAGAGCTCCTACGAGCAGTACTTC.